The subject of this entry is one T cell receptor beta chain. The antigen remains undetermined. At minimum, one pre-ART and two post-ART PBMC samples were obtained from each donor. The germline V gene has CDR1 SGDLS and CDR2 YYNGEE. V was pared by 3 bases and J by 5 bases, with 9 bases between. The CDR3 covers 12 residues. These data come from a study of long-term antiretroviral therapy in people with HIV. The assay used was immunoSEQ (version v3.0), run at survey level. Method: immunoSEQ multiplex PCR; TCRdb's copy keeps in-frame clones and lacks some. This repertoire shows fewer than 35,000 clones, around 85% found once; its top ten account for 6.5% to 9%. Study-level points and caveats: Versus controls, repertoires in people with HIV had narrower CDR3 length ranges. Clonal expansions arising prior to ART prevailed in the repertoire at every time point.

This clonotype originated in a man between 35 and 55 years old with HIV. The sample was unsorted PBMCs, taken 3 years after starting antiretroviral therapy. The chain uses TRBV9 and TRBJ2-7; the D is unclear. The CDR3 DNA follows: TGTGCCAGCAGCGCCGGGTGGGACGAGCAGTACTTC. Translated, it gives CASSAGWDEQYF.